Below, one TCR beta chain is given with its context. The data derive from a study of shared clonotypes between healthy human individuals. Unsorted PBMC DNA sequencing spanned ten immunoSEQ deep assay plates. Clones were read by immunoSEQ multiplex PCR, and TCRdb kept only the in-frame ones, dropping some. This table holds roughly 500,000 clones, more than 65% found once. This CDR3 is built from 14 residues. With 1 base clipped from V and 15 bases from J, the junction kept 5 bases outside the gene matches. CDR1 and CDR2 (germline): SGHAT, FQNNGV. Sequencing input: PBMCs. V is TRBV11-2 and J is TRBJ2-1, with TRBD2 identical over 14 bases. This receptor was taken from a woman between 40 and 50 years old in good health. Some clones in this sample may be carry-over from other donors' samples. The chain's CDR3 is CASSLVGTSGRMFF. The DNA for the CDR3 is TGTGCCAGCAGCTTAGTCGGGACTAGCGGGAGAATGTTCTTC. Complete variable domain (other parts from reference TRBV11-2 and TRBJ2-1): EAGVAQSPRYKIIEKRQSVAFWCNPISGHATLYWYQQILGQGPKLLIQFQNNGVVDDSQLPKDRFSAERLKGVDSTLKIQPAKLEDSAVYLCASSLVGTSGRMFFGPGTRLTVL.